This T cell receptor beta chain was recorded in a study of blood T cell repertoires in COVID-19. Study-wide context: COVID-19 samples from acute and convalescent phases originated in the United States, Italy and Spain. Sample material is recorded as cDNA or gDNA derived from T cells, B-cell-depleted T cells, or PBMCs.

As processed by the authors: Counts of nucleated cells, estimated from reference gene primer amplification, were obtained. Sequencing used immunoSEQ multiplex PCR; TCRdb keeps in-frame clones, though not all of them. The V and J calls and clone size are taken from that table; D and trimming were inferred from the DNA. The data hold fewer than 700,000 clones, with 85% to 90% observed a single time. CDR3 length: 14 amino acids. From germline, CDR1 is SGHTA and CDR2 FQGNSA. V lost 7 bases to trimming and J lost 10 bases, with 17 bases between them. The Seattle patients, enrolled during active infection, were followed longitudinally.

The chain has TRBV7-2 and TRBJ1-6; D remains unclear. This receptor was taken from a woman aged 50 to 60 with COVID-19, enrolled during active disease. Specimen: peripheral blood. The CDR3 DNA is TGTGCCAGCACCCCTAGGCAAGGATTATCACCCCTCCACTTT. Its protein product is CASTPRQGLSPLHF.